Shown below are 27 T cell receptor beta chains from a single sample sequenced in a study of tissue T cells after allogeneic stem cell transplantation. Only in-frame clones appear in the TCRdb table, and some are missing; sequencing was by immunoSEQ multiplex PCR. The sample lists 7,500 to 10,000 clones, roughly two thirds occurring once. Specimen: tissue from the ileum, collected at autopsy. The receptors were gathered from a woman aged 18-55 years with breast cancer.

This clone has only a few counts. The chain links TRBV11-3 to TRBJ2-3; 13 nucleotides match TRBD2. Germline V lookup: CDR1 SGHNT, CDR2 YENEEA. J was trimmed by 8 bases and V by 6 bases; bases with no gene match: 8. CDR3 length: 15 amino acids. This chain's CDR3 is CASRKLAGGHGTQYF. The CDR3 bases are TGTGCCAGCAGGAAACTAGCGGGAGGGCACGGTACGCAGTATTTT.

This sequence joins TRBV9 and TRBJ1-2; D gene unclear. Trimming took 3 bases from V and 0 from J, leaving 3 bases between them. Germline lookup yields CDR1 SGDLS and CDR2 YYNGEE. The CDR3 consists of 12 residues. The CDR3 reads CASSASNYGYTF. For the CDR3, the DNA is TGTGCCAGCAGCGCATCTAACTATGGCTACACCTTC.

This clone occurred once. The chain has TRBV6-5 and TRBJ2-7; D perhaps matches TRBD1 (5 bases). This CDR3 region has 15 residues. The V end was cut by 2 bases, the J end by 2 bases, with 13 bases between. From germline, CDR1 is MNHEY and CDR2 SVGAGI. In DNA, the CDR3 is TGTGCCAGCAGTTACGCTGGGGCCCTTACCTACGAGCAGTACTTC. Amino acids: CASSYAGALTYEQYF.

The CDR3 reads CASSLLDRGGEQFF. CDR3 nucleotide sequence: TGTGCCAGCAGTTTACTTGACAGGGGAGGAGAGCAGTTCTTC. The chain recombines TRBV6-6 with TRBJ2-1, with 8 positions matching TRBD1. The ends lost 4 bases at V and 10 bases at J; junction bases unmatched: 9. Per germline, CDR1 MNHNY and CDR2 SVGAGI (reference sequence). The CDR3 spans 14 residues.

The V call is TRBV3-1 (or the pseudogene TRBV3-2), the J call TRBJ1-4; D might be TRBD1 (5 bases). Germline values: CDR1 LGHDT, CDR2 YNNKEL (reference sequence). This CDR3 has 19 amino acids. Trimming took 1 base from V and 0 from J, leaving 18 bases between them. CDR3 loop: CASSQGGADWSATNEKLFF. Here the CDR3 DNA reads TGTGCCAGCAGCCAAGGAGGGGCGGATTGGTCCGCAACTAATGAAAAACTGTTTTTT.

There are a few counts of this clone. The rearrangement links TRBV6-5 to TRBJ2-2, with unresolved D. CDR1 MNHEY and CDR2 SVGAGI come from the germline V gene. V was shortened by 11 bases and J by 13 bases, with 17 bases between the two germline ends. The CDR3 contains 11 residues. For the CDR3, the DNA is TGTGCCGGCCTAAGGCTCAGAGTGCTGTTTTTT. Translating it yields CAGLRLRVLFF.

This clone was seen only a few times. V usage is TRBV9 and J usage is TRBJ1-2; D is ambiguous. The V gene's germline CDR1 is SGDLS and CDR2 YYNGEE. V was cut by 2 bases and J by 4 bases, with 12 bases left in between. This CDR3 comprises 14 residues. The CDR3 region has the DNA TGTGCCAGCAGCGTTCATGAGGGCCCCTATGGCTACACCTTC. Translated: CASSVHEGPYGYTF.

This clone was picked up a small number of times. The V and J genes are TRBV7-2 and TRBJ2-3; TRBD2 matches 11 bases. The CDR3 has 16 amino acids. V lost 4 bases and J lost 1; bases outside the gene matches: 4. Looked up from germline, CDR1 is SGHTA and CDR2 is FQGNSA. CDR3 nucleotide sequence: TGTGCCAGCAGCTCAATAGCGGGGGGGGGCACAGATACGCAGTATTTT. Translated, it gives CASSSIAGGGTDTQYF.

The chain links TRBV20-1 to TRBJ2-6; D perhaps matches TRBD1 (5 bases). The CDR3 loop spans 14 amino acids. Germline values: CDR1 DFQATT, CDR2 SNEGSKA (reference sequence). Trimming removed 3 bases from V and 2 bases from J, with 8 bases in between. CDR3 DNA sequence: TGCAGTGCTAGTAGACAGCCTGGGGCCAACGTCCTGACTTTC. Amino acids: CSASRQPGANVLTF.

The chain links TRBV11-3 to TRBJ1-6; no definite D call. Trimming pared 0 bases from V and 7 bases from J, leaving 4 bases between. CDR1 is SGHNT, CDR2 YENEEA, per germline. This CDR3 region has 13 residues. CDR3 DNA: TGTGCCAGCAGCTTAGAAGGGAATTCACCCCTCCACTTT. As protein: CASSLEGNSPLHF.

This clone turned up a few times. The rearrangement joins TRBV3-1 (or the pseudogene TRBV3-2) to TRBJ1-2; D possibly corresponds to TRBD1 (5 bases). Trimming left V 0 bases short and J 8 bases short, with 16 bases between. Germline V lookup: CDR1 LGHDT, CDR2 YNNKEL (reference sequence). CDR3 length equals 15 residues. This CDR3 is CASSQDVAAGGGYTF. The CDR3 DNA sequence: TGTGCCAGCAGCCAAGACGTTGCTGCGGGGGGAGGCTACACCTTC.

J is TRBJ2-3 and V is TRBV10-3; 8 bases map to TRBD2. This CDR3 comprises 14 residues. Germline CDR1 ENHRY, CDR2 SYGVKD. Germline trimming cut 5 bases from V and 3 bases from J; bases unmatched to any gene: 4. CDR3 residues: CAISPGLGTDTQYF. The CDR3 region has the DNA TGTGCCATCAGTCCGGGACTAGGAACAGATACGCAGTATTTT.

The CDR3 sequence: CAGQRGTSDYEQYF. CDR3 DNA sequence: TGTGCCGGCCAACGCGGGACTAGCGACTACGAGCAGTACTTC. The chain is built from TRBV30 and TRBJ2-7; 10 bases align to TRBD2. Losses at the gene ends were 8 bases for V and 3 bases for J; bases not matched to a gene: 10. The CDR3 extends over 14 amino acids. Germline CDR1 is GTSNPN and CDR2 is SVGIG (reference sequence).

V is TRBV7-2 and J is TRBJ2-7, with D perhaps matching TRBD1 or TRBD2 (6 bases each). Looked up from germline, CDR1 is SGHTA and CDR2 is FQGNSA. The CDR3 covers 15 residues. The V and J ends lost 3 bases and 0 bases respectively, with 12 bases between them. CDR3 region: CASSLRGEYSYEQYF. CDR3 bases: TGTGCCAGCAGCTTGAGGGGGGAGTACTCCTACGAGCAGTACTTC. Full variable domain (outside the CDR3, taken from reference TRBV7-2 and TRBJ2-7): GAGVSQSPSNKVTEKGKDVELRCDPISGHTALYWYRQSLGQGLEFLIYFQGNSAPDKSGLPSDRFSAERTGGSVSTLTIQRTQQEDSAVYLCASSLRGEYSYEQYFGPGTRLTVT.

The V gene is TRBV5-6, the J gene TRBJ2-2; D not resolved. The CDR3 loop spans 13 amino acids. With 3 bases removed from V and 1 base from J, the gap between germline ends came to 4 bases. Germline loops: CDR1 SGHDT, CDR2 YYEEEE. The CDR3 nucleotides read TGTGCCAGCAGCTCCAGGAACACCGGGGAGCTGTTTTTT. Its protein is CASSSRNTGELFF. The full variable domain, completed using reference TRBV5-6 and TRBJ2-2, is DAGVTQSPTHLIKTRGQQVTLRCSPKSGHDTVSWYQQALGQGPQFIFQYYEEEERQRGNFPDRFSGHQFPNYSSELNVNALLLGDSALYLCASSSRNTGELFFGEGSRLTVL.

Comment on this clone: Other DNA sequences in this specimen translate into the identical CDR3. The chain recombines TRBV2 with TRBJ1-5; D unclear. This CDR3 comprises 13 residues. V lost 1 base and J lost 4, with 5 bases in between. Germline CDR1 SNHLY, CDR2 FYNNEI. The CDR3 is CASSEEGNQPQHF. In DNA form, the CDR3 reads TGTGCCAGCAGTGAAGAGGGTAATCAGCCCCAGCATTTT.

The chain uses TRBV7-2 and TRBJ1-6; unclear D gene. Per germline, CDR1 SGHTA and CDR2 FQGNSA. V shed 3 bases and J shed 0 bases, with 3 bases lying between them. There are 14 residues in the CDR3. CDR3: CASSFHSYNSPLHF. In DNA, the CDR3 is TGTGCCAGCAGCTTTCACTCCTATAATTCACCCCTCCACTTT.

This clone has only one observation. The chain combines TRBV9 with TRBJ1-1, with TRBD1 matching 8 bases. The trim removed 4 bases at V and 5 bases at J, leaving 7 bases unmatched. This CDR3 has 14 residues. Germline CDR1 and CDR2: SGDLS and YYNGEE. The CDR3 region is CASSPDREETEAFF. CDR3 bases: TGTGCCAGCAGCCCGGACAGGGAAGAAACTGAAGCTTTCTTT.

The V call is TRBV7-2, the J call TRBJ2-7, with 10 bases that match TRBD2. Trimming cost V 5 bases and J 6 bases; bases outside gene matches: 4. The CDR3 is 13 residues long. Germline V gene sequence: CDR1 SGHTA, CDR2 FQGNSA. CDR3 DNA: TGTGCCAGCAGCGTTAGCGGGGGGTTCGAGCAGTACTTC. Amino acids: CASSVSGGFEQYF.

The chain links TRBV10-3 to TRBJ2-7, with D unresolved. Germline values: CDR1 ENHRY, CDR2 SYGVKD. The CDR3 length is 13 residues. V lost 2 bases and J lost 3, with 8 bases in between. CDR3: CAISEGKGYEQYF. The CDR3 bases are TGTGCCATCAGTGAGGGCAAGGGCTACGAGCAGTACTTC.

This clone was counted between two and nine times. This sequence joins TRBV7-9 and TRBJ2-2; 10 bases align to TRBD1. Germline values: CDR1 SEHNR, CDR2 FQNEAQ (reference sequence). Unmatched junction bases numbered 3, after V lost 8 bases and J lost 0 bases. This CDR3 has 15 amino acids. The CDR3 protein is CASLGQGANTGELFF. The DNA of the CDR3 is TGTGCCAGCTTAGGACAGGGGGCGAACACCGGGGAGCTGTTTTTT.

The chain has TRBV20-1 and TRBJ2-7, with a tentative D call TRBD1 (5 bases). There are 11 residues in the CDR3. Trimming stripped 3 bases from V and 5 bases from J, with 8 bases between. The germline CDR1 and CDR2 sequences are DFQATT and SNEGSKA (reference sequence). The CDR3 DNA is TGCAGTGCTAGTAAGGGGAACGAGCAGTACTTC. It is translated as CSASKGNEQYF.

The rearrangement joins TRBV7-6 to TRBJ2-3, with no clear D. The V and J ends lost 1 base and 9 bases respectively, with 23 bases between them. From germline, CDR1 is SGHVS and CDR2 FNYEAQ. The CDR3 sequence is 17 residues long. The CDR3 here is CASSLGRSPILGATQYF. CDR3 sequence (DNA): TGTGCCAGCAGCTTAGGGCGGTCCCCTATATTAGGTGCGACGCAGTATTTT.

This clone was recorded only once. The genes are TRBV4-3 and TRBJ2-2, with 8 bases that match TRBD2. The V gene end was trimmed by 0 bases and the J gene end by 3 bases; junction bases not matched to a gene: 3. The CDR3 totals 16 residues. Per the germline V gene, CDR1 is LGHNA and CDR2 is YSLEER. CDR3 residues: CASSQERGADTGELFF. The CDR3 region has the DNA TGCGCCAGCAGCCAAGAGCGGGGGGCGGACACCGGGGAGCTGTTTTTT.

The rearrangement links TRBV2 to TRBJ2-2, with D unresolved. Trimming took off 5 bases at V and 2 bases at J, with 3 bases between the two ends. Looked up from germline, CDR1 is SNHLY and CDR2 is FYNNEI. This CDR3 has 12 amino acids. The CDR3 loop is CASSLNTGELFF. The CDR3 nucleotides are TGTGCCAGCAGTTTAAACACCGGGGAGCTGTTTTTT.

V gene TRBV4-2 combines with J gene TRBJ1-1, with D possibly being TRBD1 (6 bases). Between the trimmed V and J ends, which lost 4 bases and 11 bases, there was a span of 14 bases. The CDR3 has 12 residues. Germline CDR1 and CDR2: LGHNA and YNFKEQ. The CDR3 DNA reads TGTGCCAGCAGCCCCAAAGGACAGCCGGCTTTCTTT. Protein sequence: CASSPKGQPAFF.

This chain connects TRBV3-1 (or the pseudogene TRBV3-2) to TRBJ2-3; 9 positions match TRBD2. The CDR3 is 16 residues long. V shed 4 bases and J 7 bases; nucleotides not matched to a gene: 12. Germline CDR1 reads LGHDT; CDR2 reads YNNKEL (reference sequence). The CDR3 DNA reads TGTGCCAGCAGCCCCATCGGCGCTAGCGGGACAAATACGCAGTATTTT. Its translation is CASSPIGASGTNTQYF.